Each of the 30 T cell receptor beta chains below was sequenced from the same sample in a study of T cells in Graves' hyperthyroidism and ophthalmopathy. The CDR3 regions of TCR beta were amplified from RNA transcripts. Using the HTBI primer set, a first-round RT-PCR was run on the TCR CDR3. TCRdb ran MiXCR on the multiplex PCR reads and lists one entry per CDR3 protein. The repertoire holds around 300,000 distinct CDR3 sequences, 20% to 30% seen once, with about a quarter in the top ten. Sequenced input: blood. The receptors were sampled from a man in his forties with Graves' hyperthyroidism that later progressed to Graves' ophthalmopathy.

This clonotype was recorded many times. The CDR3 loop reads CASSPGGGGNQPQHF. For the CDR3, the DNA is TGTGCCAGCTCACCGGGGGGAGGGGGCAATCAGCCCCAGCATTTT. This rearrangement joins TRBV18 to TRBJ1-5; a weak D match, TRBD1 (5 bases). There are 15 residues in the CDR3. V was trimmed by 3 bases and J by 2 bases, leaving 11 bases between them. From germline, CDR1 is KGHSH and CDR2 LQKENI.

In this sample, this clonotype turned up many times. In DNA form, the CDR3 reads TGTGCCAGCAGTGGACTTTGGGAGGACACCGGGGAGCTGTTTTTT. Its protein is CASSGLWEDTGELFF. The chain recombines TRBV2 with TRBJ2-2; D is perhaps TRBD2 (6 bases). The V gene lost 4 bases and the J gene lost 3 bases, with 12 bases spanning the gap. The CDR3 length is 15 residues. CDR1 is SNHLY, CDR2 FYNNEI, per germline.

This clonotype was recorded at least ten times. V and J are TRBV6-5 and TRBJ2-7, with D unresolved. V was shortened by 6 bases and J by 3 bases, with 18 bases between the two germline ends. Germline V CDR1 and CDR2: MNHEY, SVGAGI. CDR3 length: 15 residues. The CDR3 coding sequence is TGTGCCAGCAGCCCCGACCTAACACCCGTCTACGAGCAGTACTTC. As protein: CASSPDLTPVYEQYF.

This clonotype was detected ten times or more. The rearrangement joins TRBV9 to TRBJ2-5; unclear D gene. V was shortened by 0 bases and J by 1 base, with 10 bases between the two germline ends. Germline loops: CDR1 SGDLS, CDR2 YYNGEE. This CDR3 has 15 residues. The DNA of the CDR3 is TGTGCCAGCAGCGTAGAATTGGCCGGCCAAGAGACCCAGTACTTC. This codes for CASSVELAGQETQYF.

This clonotype was observed many times. V usage is TRBV6-5 and J usage is TRBJ1-2; a possible D gene is TRBD1 (5 bases). V lost 0 bases, J lost 2 bases, and 16 bases lay in between. Germline assignment: CDR1 MNHEY and CDR2 SVGAGI. The CDR3 contains 17 residues. The CDR3 is CASSYSGPTKLNYGYTF. The CDR3 nucleotides are TGTGCCAGCAGTTACTCGGGACCGACAAAACTAAACTATGGCTACACCTTC.

This clonotype was picked up many times. The V call is TRBV2, the J call TRBJ1-5, with a weak D call TRBD1 (5 bases). Germline V lookup: CDR1 SNHLY, CDR2 FYNNEI. The V gene lost 5 bases and the J gene lost 6 bases, with 8 bases spanning the gap. The CDR3 is made up of 12 amino acids. The chain's CDR3 is CASSQGSQPQHF. The CDR3 region has the DNA TGTGCCAGCAGTCAGGGTTCTCAGCCCCAGCATTTT.

The V call is TRBV27, the J call TRBJ2-1; 7 bases align to TRBD2. J gave up 0 bases and V 5 bases, and 4 bases lay outside the gene matches. The CDR3 has 15 residues. Germline V gene sequence: CDR1 MNHEY, CDR2 SMNVEV (reference sequence). The CDR3 sequence is CASSALAVSYNEQFF. DNA of the CDR3: TGTGCCAGCAGTGCGCTAGCGGTCTCCTACAATGAGCAGTTCTTC.

There are many counts of this clonotype. V usage is TRBV5-1 and J usage is TRBJ2-5; 7 bases match TRBD2. The germline CDR1 and CDR2 sequences are SGHRS and YFSETQ. The CDR3 is 15 amino acids. The V and J ends lost 1 base and 4 bases, in that order; junction bases with no gene match: 7. CDR3 amino acids: CASSLSGGGPETQYF. CDR3 coding DNA: TGCGCCAGCAGCTTGTCAGGCGGGGGACCAGAGACCCAGTACTTC.

The table lists this clonotype with many counts. An end of the junction differs from the germline gene, which may be a read error. The rearrangement uses TRBV7-9 and TRBJ1-2; D not certain. Germline V gene sequence: CDR1 SEHNR, CDR2 FQNEAQ (reference sequence). There are 11 residues in the CDR3. The chain's CDR3 is CASSLVGGYTF. CDR3 DNA: TGCGCCAGCAGCTTGGTGGGGGGCTACACCTTC.

This clonotype appeared many times. The gene calls are TRBV6-1 and TRBJ1-1, with 7 bases fitting TRBD1. V shed 8 bases and J 7 bases; nucleotides not matched to a gene: 13. Looked up from germline, CDR1 is MNHNS and CDR2 is SASEGT. The CDR3 has 14 residues. The CDR3 reads CASLSRQGFGEAFF. CDR3 sequence (DNA): TGTGCCAGCCTCTCGAGACAGGGATTTGGTGAAGCTTTCTTT.

Ten or more counts support this clonotype. The chain combines TRBV10-3 with TRBJ2-7; 13 positions match TRBD2. The CDR3 runs to 13 residues. The germline V gene encodes CDR1 ENHRY and CDR2 SYGVKD. The trim removed 6 bases at V and 6 bases at J, leaving 2 bases unmatched. The CDR3 region is CAIRLAGGTEQYF. Written as DNA, the CDR3 is TGTGCCATCAGACTAGCGGGAGGGACCGAGCAGTACTTC.

The sample holds a few counts of this clonotype. The chain uses TRBV9 and TRBJ2-5, with D unclear. From germline, CDR1 is SGDLS and CDR2 YYNGEE. The CDR3 extends over 13 amino acids. V was cut by 2 bases and J by 2 bases, with 7 bases left in between. The CDR3 DNA reads TGTGCCAGCAGCGTCCACCAACAAGAGACCCAGTACTTC. It yields the protein CASSVHQQETQYF.

There are many counts of this clonotype. This chain joins TRBV10-1 and TRBJ1-5; 8 nucleotides line up with TRBD1. The CDR3 extends over 16 amino acids. After removal of 7 bases from V and 5 bases from J, the junction contained 13 bases not matched to a gene. Germline V gives CDR1 WNHNN, CDR2 SYGVQD (reference sequence). In DNA, the CDR3 is TGCGCCAGCACTATCGACAGGGGTGAGTCGGATCAGCCCCAGCATTTT. Its translation: CASTIDRGESDQPQHF.

This clonotype was seen repeatedly, ten times or more. The chain combines TRBV11-2 with TRBJ2-4; perhaps TRBD1 as D (7 bases). In germline, CDR1 is SGHAT, CDR2 FQNNGV. V dropped 5 bases and J dropped 7 bases, with 9 bases sitting between them. The CDR3 is 12 amino acids. The CDR3 region has the DNA TGTGCCAGCAGCCCAGGGGGGAACATTCAGTACTTC. This translates into CASSPGGNIQYF.

There are many counts of this clonotype. CDR3 protein: CASVRGGSNTEAFF. The CDR3 nucleotides read TGTGCCAGCGTTCGTGGCGGGTCGAACACTGAAGCTTTCTTT. V is TRBV6-5 and J is TRBJ1-1; D unclear. Trimming took off 8 bases at V and 1 base at J, with 14 bases between the two ends. Germline assignment: CDR1 MNHEY and CDR2 SVGAGI. The CDR3 consists of 14 residues.

This clonotype was counted ten times or more. This chain links TRBV5-1 with TRBJ1-5, with D perhaps matching TRBD1 (5 bases). Deletions cut 4 bases from V and 7 bases from J, with 15 bases between. Germline V gene sequence: CDR1 SGHRS, CDR2 YFSETQ. The CDR3 runs 14 residues. The CDR3 reads CASSEGTGGQPQHF. CDR3 in DNA: TGCGCCAGCAGCGAAGGGACCGGAGGACAGCCCCAGCATTTT.

This rearrangement joins TRBV7-3 to TRBJ1-1; maybe TRBD1 (6 bases). The ends were cut back, 2 bases at V and 3 bases at J, with 13 bases in the middle. The CDR3 sequence is 15 residues long. Germline V gene data show CDR1 as SGHTA and CDR2 as FQGTGA. For the CDR3, the DNA is TGTGCCAGCAGCTTAGGGGGCCCGGGGTACACTGAAGCTTTCTTT. This encodes CASSLGGPGYTEAFF.

This clonotype was observed at least ten times. This sequence joins TRBV11-2 and TRBJ2-3; D is possibly TRBD1 (5 bases). CDR1 and CDR2 (germline): SGHAT, FQNNGV. V lost 4 bases and J lost 0, with 11 bases in between. The CDR3 totals 15 residues. CDR3 in DNA: TGTGCCAGCAGCTACTCGACAGCTAGCACAGATACGCAGTATTTT. Protein sequence: CASSYSTASTDTQYF. The full variable domain, its missing parts supplied by reference TRBV11-2 and TRBJ2-3, is EAGVAQSPRYKIIEKRQSVAFWCNPISGHATLYWYQQILGQGPKLLIQFQNNGVVDDSQLPKDRFSAERLKGVDSTLKIQPAKLEDSAVYLCASSYSTASTDTQYFGPGTRLTVL.

This clonotype showed up many times. This chain joins TRBV10-3 and TRBJ1-2; D uncertain. The V gene's germline CDR1 is ENHRY and CDR2 SYGVKD. The germline V and J ends were trimmed by 5 bases and 4 bases, with 8 bases remaining between them. The CDR3 has 12 amino acids. DNA for the CDR3: TGTGCCATCAGTCTGTCGGGCTATGGCTACACCTTC. This sequence encodes CAISLSGYGYTF.

The chain joins TRBV11-1 to TRBJ1-1; D unresolved. Trimming pared 6 bases from V and 1 base from J, leaving 15 bases between. Looked up from germline, CDR1 is SGHAT and CDR2 is FQDESV (reference sequence). The CDR3 consists of 15 residues. The CDR3 here is CASRGKEGKNTEAFF. The CDR3 nucleotides read TGTGCCAGCAGGGGGAAAGAGGGCAAGAACACTGAAGCTTTCTTT.

This clonotype has at least ten counts. The genes are TRBV9 and TRBJ2-5, with unresolved D. The CDR3 is made up of 12 amino acids. CDR1 is SGDLS and CDR2 is YYNGEE in the germline V gene. Deletions cut 4 bases from V and 3 bases from J, with 7 bases between. The CDR3 protein is CASSPNEETQYF. CDR3 in DNA: TGTGCCAGCAGCCCTAACGAAGAGACCCAGTACTTC. Full variable domain (rest looked up from reference TRBV9 and TRBJ2-5): DSGVTQTPKHLITATGQRVTLRCSPRSGDLSVYWYQQSLDQGLQFLIQYYNGEERAKGNILERFSAQQFPDLHSELNLSSLELGDSALYFCASSPNEETQYFGPGTRLLVL.

The rearrangement uses TRBV15 and TRBJ2-7; D ambiguous. Germline V lookup: CDR1 LNHNV, CDR2 YYDKDF (reference sequence). V was clipped by 2 bases and J by 7 bases, with 15 bases between them. This CDR3 comprises 14 residues. CDR3 sequence reads: CATSRSGSLEEQYF. CDR3 DNA sequence: TGTGCCACCAGCAGATCAGGTTCGTTGGAGGAGCAGTACTTC.

This clonotype was seen many times. The chain uses TRBV20-1 and TRBJ1-1, with 7 bases lining up with TRBD1. Germline V gene lookup returns CDR1 DFQATT and CDR2 SNEGSKA (reference sequence). This CDR3 is 14 amino acids long. The V gene end was trimmed by 2 bases and the J gene end by 1 base; junction bases not matched to a gene: 4. CDR3 DNA sequence: TGCAGTGCTAGAAGGGGACAGAAGAACACTGAAGCTTTCTTT. As protein: CSARRGQKNTEAFF.

This clonotype has a count of ten or more. V and J are TRBV19 and TRBJ1-2, with D maybe TRBD1 (5 bases). Germline CDR1 and CDR2: LNHDA and SQIVND (reference sequence). The V gene lost 7 bases and the J gene lost 4 bases, with 16 bases spanning the gap. The CDR3 consists of 14 residues. CDR3 bases: TGTGCCAGTATGCGGGGCAGTGGGACCTATGGCTACACCTTC. Its translation is CASMRGSGTYGYTF.

This clonotype was seen many times. The CDR3: CASSQRDATNYGYTF. As DNA, the CDR3 is TGCGCCAGCAGCCAGCGGGACGCAACTAACTATGGCTACACCTTC. The V gene is TRBV4-1, the J gene TRBJ1-2; maybe TRBD1 (5 bases). V dropped 3 bases and J dropped 0 bases, with 11 bases sitting between them. The CDR3 is made up of 15 amino acids. Germline lookup yields CDR1 MGHRA and CDR2 YSYEKL.

V is TRBV14 and J is TRBJ2-7, with D maybe TRBD1 (6 bases). This CDR3 has 14 amino acids. Trimming stripped 4 bases from V and 5 bases from J, with 15 bases between. CDR1 is SGHDN, CDR2 FVKESK, per germline. CDR3: CASSPRGEGDEQYF. The DNA of the CDR3 is TGTGCCAGCAGCCCGAGGGGAGAGGGGGACGAGCAGTACTTC.

The chain carries TRBV15 and TRBJ2-5; 7 nucleotides agree with TRBD2. V shed 10 bases and J 3 bases; nucleotides not matched to a gene: 11. CDR3 length: 14 amino acids. Germline loops: CDR1 LNHNV, CDR2 YYDKDF (reference sequence). CDR3 in amino acids: CASVLSAGEETQYF. The CDR3 region has the DNA TGTGCCAGCGTTCTTTCGGCGGGAGAAGAGACCCAGTACTTC. The full variable domain, its missing parts supplied by reference TRBV15 and TRBJ2-5, is DAMVIQNPRYQVTQFGKPVTLSCSQTLNHNVMYWYQQKSSQAPKLLFHYYDKDFNNEADTPDNFQSRRPNTSFCFLDIRSPGLGDTAMYLCASVLSAGEETQYFGPGTRLLVL.

This clonotype was seen ten or more times. The V gene is TRBV6-1, the J gene TRBJ2-7; D might be TRBD1 (7 bases). With 6 bases removed from V and 0 bases from J, the gap between germline ends came to 15 bases. This CDR3 is built from 15 residues. CDR1 and CDR2 from the germline V gene are MNHNS and SASEGT. The CDR3 is CASRGGAGNSYEQYF. Here the CDR3 DNA reads TGTGCCAGCAGAGGGGGCGCGGGGAACTCCTACGAGCAGTACTTC.

This clonotype was counted many times. This chain uses TRBV12-3 or TRBV12-4 with TRBJ2-7, with no clear D. V gave up 1 base and J gave up 7 bases, with 8 bases separating them. The CDR3 sequence is 12 residues long. CDR3 DNA: TGTGCCAGCAGTTTAGGCTCTGCAGAGCAGTACTTC. This sequence encodes CASSLGSAEQYF.

This clonotype was counted at least ten times. The chain has TRBV6-5 and TRBJ1-1; TRBD1 is a possible D gene (5 bases). V was pared by 0 bases and J by 1 base, with 6 bases between. Germline V lookup: CDR1 MNHEY, CDR2 SVGAGI. This CDR3 is built from 14 residues. CDR3: CASSYSRGNTEAFF. CDR3 coding DNA: TGTGCCAGCAGTTACTCGAGGGGGAACACTGAAGCTTTCTTT.